Presented here are 2 T cell receptor beta chains from one specimen sequenced in a study of T cell responses to AZD1222 COVID-19 vaccine. TCRdb's table, derived via immunoSEQ multiplex PCR, lists solely in-frame clones and lacks some. The repertoire includes tens of thousands of clones, 75% to 90% of them detected once, and about 10% sits in the top ten. The specimen was peripheral blood, collected 28 days after the second AZD1222 dose. The receptors shown here come from an adult who received the AZD1222 COVID-19 vaccine.

The rearrangement uses TRBV14 and TRBJ1-1, with TRBD1 as a possible D gene (5 bases). CDR1 is SGHDN, CDR2 FVKESK, per germline. The CDR3 contains 14 residues. V shed 3 bases and J shed 1 base, with 9 bases lying between them. CDR3 sequence: CASSQGRKNTEAFF. Written as DNA, the CDR3 is TGTGCCAGCAGCCAGGGACGGAAGAACACTGAAGCTTTCTTT.

This clone was counted once. V usage is TRBV2 and J usage is TRBJ2-1; D is unresolved. The germline V gene encodes CDR1 SNHLY and CDR2 FYNNEI. This CDR3 is built from 19 residues. Trimming stripped 0 bases from V and 5 bases from J, with 23 bases between. The CDR3 reads CASSEARTHPPSINNEQFF. DNA for the CDR3: TGTGCCAGCAGTGAAGCGCGGACCCACCCGCCTTCAATAAACAATGAGCAGTTCTTC.